These 21 T cell receptor beta chains came from one sample sequenced in a study of OX40 agonist ivuxolimab in advanced cancers. Produced via immunoSEQ multiplex PCR; TCRdb's table is partial and in-frame only. The data contain tens of thousands of clones, around 80% of them singletons. Here the sequenced sample was CD4+ or CD8+ T cells sorted from blood, taken in a trial of the OX40 agonist ivuxolimab. The receptors stem from an adult with an advanced solid tumor such as melanoma, head and neck, liver or kidney cancer.

This clone has only one observation. This chain connects TRBV7-2 to TRBJ2-5; D is uncertain. The V gene's germline CDR1 is SGHTA and CDR2 FQGNSA. The length of the CDR3 is 12 residues. Trimming removed 4 bases at V and 5 bases at J, with 8 bases between. CDR3 DNA sequence: TGTGCCAGCAGCTCTCCATCCGAGACCCAGTACTTC. As protein: CASSSPSETQYF.

The rearrangement uses TRBV5-1 and TRBJ1-4, with no clear D. The V gene lost 5 bases and the J gene lost 4 bases, with 18 bases spanning the gap. CDR3 length equals 16 residues. CDR1 and CDR2 (germline): SGHRS, YFSETQ. The CDR3 region is CASRLPTLSGNEKLFF. The CDR3 bases are TGCGCCAGCAGACTTCCGACACTCTCGGGTAATGAAAAACTGTTTTTT.

The chain carries TRBV28 and TRBJ1-5; TRBD1 aligns across 9 bases. This CDR3 spans 15 amino acids. With 5 bases clipped from V and 6 bases from J, the junction kept 8 bases outside the gene matches. Germline CDR1 is MDHEN and CDR2 is SYDVKM. The CDR3 protein is CASSPIGTGTQPQHF. The CDR3 nucleotides are TGTGCCAGCAGTCCGATAGGGACAGGGACTCAGCCCCAGCATTTT. Combining the CDR3 with reference TRBV28 and TRBJ1-5 gives the whole variable domain DVKVTQSSRYLVKRTGEKVFLECVQDMDHENMFWYRQDPGLGLRLIYFSYDVKMKEKGDIPEGYSVSREKKERFSLILESASTNQTSMYLCASSPIGTGTQPQHFGDGTRLSIL.

The chain links TRBV7-9 to TRBJ1-1; D uncertain. The germline CDR1 and CDR2 sequences are SEHNR and FQNEAQ (reference sequence). Trimming removed 3 bases from V and 6 bases from J, with 14 bases in between. This CDR3 comprises 14 residues. CDR3 amino acids: CASSFARMNPEAFF. The DNA for the CDR3 is TGTGCCAGCAGCTTCGCACGGATGAATCCTGAAGCTTTCTTT.

The CDR3 nucleotides are TGTGCCAGCAGCGGCTCGGGGACTAGCGGGAGGGCTCGACAGTACTTC. Translated: CASSGSGTSGRARQYF. The chain carries TRBV7-9 and TRBJ2-7; TRBD2 matches 16 bases. V lost 5 bases, J lost 10 bases, and 11 bases stayed unmatched. Germline-derived CDR1 and CDR2 are SEHNR and FQNEAQ (reference sequence). The CDR3 runs 16 residues.

The gene calls are TRBV7-2 and TRBJ1-5; maybe TRBD1 (5 bases). Germline CDR1 and CDR2: SGHTA and FQGNSA. This CDR3 has 15 amino acids. V was shortened by 1 base and J by 1 base, with 8 bases between the two germline ends. CDR3 region: CASSLEGQSNQPQHF. The CDR3 DNA reads as TGTGCCAGCAGCTTAGAGGGGCAGAGCAATCAGCCCCAGCATTTT.

The gene calls are TRBV6-5 and TRBJ1-4; TRBD1 agrees at 11 bases. With V trimmed by 4 bases and J by 3 bases, 4 bases remained unmatched. The CDR3 extends over 16 amino acids. Per germline, CDR1 MNHEY and CDR2 SVGAGI. Here the CDR3 reads CASSFGQGASNEKLFF. CDR3 DNA sequence: TGTGCCAGCAGTTTCGGACAGGGGGCATCTAATGAAAAACTGTTTTTT.

This clone showed up just once. This chain uses TRBV5-1 with TRBJ2-7; 7 nucleotides match TRBD2. CDR1 SGHRS and CDR2 YFSETQ come from the germline V gene. The CDR3 loop spans 15 amino acids. Losses at the gene ends were 0 bases for V and 1 base for J; bases not matched to a gene: 4. The CDR3 DNA reads TGCGCCAGCAGCTTGGGGTGGGAGGGTTCCTACGAGCAGTACTTC. Its protein is CASSLGWEGSYEQYF.

The rearrangement uses TRBV27 and TRBJ1-5, with 7 bases that match TRBD1. This CDR3 is 14 amino acids long. V dropped 5 bases and J dropped 6; count of bases not matched to a gene: 7. CDR1 is MNHEY and CDR2 is SMNVEV in the germline V gene (reference sequence). CDR3 region: CASSPQGGGQPQHF. The CDR3 region has the DNA TGTGCCAGCAGTCCTCAGGGGGGGGGTCAGCCCCAGCATTTT.

This chain uses TRBV10-3 with TRBJ2-3; no clear D gene. V was clipped by 11 bases and J by 1 base, with 19 bases between them. The CDR3 covers 15 residues. The V gene's germline CDR1 is ENHRY and CDR2 SYGVKD. The CDR3 region has the DNA TGTGCCTCCGCCGGGCAGGTAACACGCACAGATACGCAGTATTTT. This gives the protein CASAGQVTRTDTQYF.

This clone occurred a few times. The chain recombines TRBV11-3 with TRBJ2-3; unclear D gene. The CDR3 consists of 12 residues. V was cut by 4 bases and J by 6 bases, with 8 bases left in between. CDR1 is SGHNT, CDR2 YENEEA, per germline. The CDR3 loop is CASSSWQDTQYF. The CDR3 DNA reads as TGTGCCAGCAGCTCCTGGCAGGATACGCAGTATTTT.

In nucleotides, the CDR3 is TGTGCCAGTATCTCCAGGGCCTTCTCTGGAAACACCATATATTTT. Amino acid sequence: CASISRAFSGNTIYF. The gene calls are TRBV19 and TRBJ1-3, with TRBD1 as a possible D gene (5 bases). V lost 7 bases and J lost 0, with 13 bases in between. This CDR3 comprises 15 residues. In germline, CDR1 is LNHDA, CDR2 SQIVND (reference sequence).

This sequence joins TRBV7-9 and TRBJ1-1; TRBD1 matches 8 bases. Trimming took 4 bases from V and 3 from J; bases not matched to a gene: 7. Germline V gives CDR1 SEHNR, CDR2 FQNEAQ (reference sequence). This CDR3 is 15 amino acids long. Written as DNA, the CDR3 is TGTGCCAGCAGCTACGACAGGGGAGGTTACACTGAAGCTTTCTTT. It is translated as CASSYDRGGYTEAFF. Supplemented by reference TRBV7-9 and TRBJ1-1, the full variable domain reads DTGVSQNPRHKITKRGQNVTFRCDPISEHNRLYWYRQTLGQGPEFLTYFQNEAQLEKSRLLSDRFSAERPKGSFSTLEIQRTEQGDSAMYLCASSYDRGGYTEAFFGQGTRLTVV.

This clone has only a few counts. This chain connects TRBV7-2 to TRBJ1-4; TRBD1 matches at 7 bases. The trim removed 1 base at V and 4 bases at J, leaving 9 bases unmatched. The CDR3 is 17 residues long. The germline gives CDR1 SGHTA, CDR2 FQGNSA. The CDR3 DNA is TGTGCCAGCAGCTTAGACCTCGTAGGGGGCCATAATGAAAAACTGTTTTTT. It yields the protein CASSLDLVGGHNEKLFF.

This chain links TRBV5-6 with TRBJ2-7, with 11 positions matching TRBD1. The V gene end was trimmed by 4 bases and the J gene end by 2 bases; junction bases not matched to a gene: 5. The CDR3 is 15 amino acids. CDR1 is SGHDT and CDR2 is YYEEEE in the germline V gene. The DNA of the CDR3 is TGTGCCAGCAGCCTAGGACAGGGGGCTACCTACGAGCAGTACTTC. This sequence encodes CASSLGQGATYEQYF.

This rearrangement joins TRBV7-2 to TRBJ2-3; D remains unclear. CDR1 and CDR2 from the germline V gene are SGHTA and FQGNSA. The CDR3 totals 15 residues. V dropped 0 bases and J dropped 0 bases, with 7 bases sitting between them. The CDR3 sequence is CASSLAVQSTDTQYF. CDR3 nucleotides: TGTGCCAGCAGCTTAGCCGTCCAAAGCACAGATACGCAGTATTTT.

The chain has TRBV7-8 and TRBJ1-2; D is undetermined. CDR1 and CDR2 (germline): SGHVS, FQNEAQ. The CDR3 runs 11 residues. Trimming shortened V by 4 bases and J by 5 bases, and 5 bases separated the two germline ends. The CDR3 reads CASSSGYGYTF. CDR3 bases: TGTGCCAGCAGCTCGGGGTATGGCTACACCTTC.

V and J are TRBV7-2 and TRBJ1-1, with a weak D call TRBD1 (5 bases). V gave up 5 bases and J gave up 4 bases, with 14 bases separating them. This CDR3 comprises 14 residues. Germline CDR1 SGHTA, CDR2 FQGNSA. CDR3 in DNA: TGTGCCAGCAGCATAGACGCGAGGGGCACTGAAGCTTTCTTT. Translation gives CASSIDARGTEAFF.

The V gene is TRBV19, the J gene TRBJ1-5; 8 nucleotides match TRBD1. CDR1 and CDR2 (germline): LNHDA, SQIVND (reference sequence). V shed 3 bases, J shed 1 base, and the junction held 5 bases outside the gene matches. The CDR3 has 16 amino acids. The CDR3 nucleotides are TGTGCCAGTAGTATCGGACAGGGACGAAGCAATCAGCCCCAGCATTTT. As protein: CASSIGQGRSNQPQHF.

This chain links TRBV7-8 with TRBJ2-1; no reliable D call. Looked up from germline, CDR1 is SGHVS and CDR2 is FQNEAQ. This CDR3 has 12 amino acids. Trimming removed 1 base at V and 5 bases at J, with 3 bases between. The CDR3 DNA follows: TGTGCCAGCAGCTTAGGAGACAATGAGCAGTTCTTC. Translated: CASSLGDNEQFF.

CDR3 sequence reads: CASSMFWMTEAFF. CDR3 in DNA: TGTGCCAGCAGCATGTTTTGGATGACTGAAGCTTTCTTT. J is TRBJ1-1 and V is TRBV7-2, with D hard to call. The CDR3 is made up of 13 amino acids. Germline V gives CDR1 SGHTA, CDR2 FQGNSA. V was clipped by 5 bases and J by 5 bases, with 12 bases between them.